This T cell receptor beta chain was obtained from a study of T cells after yellow fever vaccination. In TCRdb, the 5' RACE reads were re-called with MiXCR into one record per CDR3 protein. Among hundreds of thousands of distinct CDR3 sequences listed, roughly an eighth were seen once. Details on this clonotype: Antigen: not known.

Study results and limitations: Repertoires obtained by FACS sorting could include abundant clonotypes that entered as contaminants from the bulk population.

The CDR3 runs 15 residues. CDR1 and CDR2 from the germline V gene are SGHTA and FQGNSA. V lost 4 bases, J lost 4 bases, and 16 bases lay in between. The source of this sequence is a man aged 30-40 years who received the YFV17D yellow fever vaccine. This material consisted of PBMCs, taken on the day of the yellow fever booster vaccination. The genes are TRBV7-2 and TRBJ2-5; D remains ambiguous. CDR3 loop: CASSSGWTMAETQYF. CDR3 nucleotide sequence: TGTGCCAGCAGCTCCGGATGGACCATGGCAGAGACCCAGTACTTC.